The clone carrying this T cell receptor beta chain was picked up a small number of times. Its cognate antigen is unknown. The data derive from a study of early T cells in non-severe SARS-CoV-2 infection. Background on the study: Investigators sequenced bulk RNA drawn from unsorted whole blood, and chains remained unpaired. Findings and limits, study-wide: Comparison of clonotypes with VDJdb favored anti-spike CD8 responses while missing private and CD4 specificities.

Germline assignment: CDR1 LNHDA and CDR2 SQIVND (reference sequence). V shed 7 bases and J 2 bases; nucleotides not matched to a gene: 4. The CDR3 extends over 13 amino acids. cDNA molecules, individually, were tagged with unique molecular identifiers. TCRdb passed the 5' RACE reads through MiXCR, listing each CDR3 protein once. The sample lists 60,000 or so distinct CDR3 sequences, around an eighth occurring once. The genes are TRBV19 and TRBJ1-2; 7 bases agree with TRBD1. The TCR comes from an adult who was a healthcare worker with PCR-confirmed SARS-CoV-2 infection or an uninfected control (not recorded which). The sample consisted of whole blood. This CDR3 reads CASKRDSNYGYTF. In nucleotides, the CDR3 is TGTGCCAGTAAAAGGGACAGCAACTATGGCTACACCTTC.